The following is a T cell receptor (beta chain) sequence with its context. CDR3 size: 17 residues. Trimming removed 5 bases from V and 3 bases from J; junction bases left unmatched: 14. Germline V gene lookup returns CDR1 SGHTA and CDR2 FQGNSA. This entry comes from a study of OX40 agonist ivuxolimab in advanced cancers. As for the study in general: Participants, roughly 81% male, averaged roughly 60 years of age, ranging from 23 to 79.

Measured with immunoSEQ multiplex PCR; TCRdb has only the in-frame clones, and not every one. Of roughly 62,000 clones detected, 65% to 90% appear once; the ten largest clones hold roughly 0.9%. The V call is TRBV7-2, the J call TRBJ1-2, with TRBD1 identical over 8 bases. The receptor was derived from an adult with an advanced solid tumor such as melanoma, head and neck, liver or kidney cancer. Sequencing was performed on CD4+ or CD8+ T cells sorted from blood, taken in a trial of the OX40 agonist ivuxolimab. The CDR3 DNA sequence: TGTGCCAGCAGCCTTCTGACAGGGGCCCAAAGTTACTATGGCTACACCTTC. Translating gives CASSLLTGAQSYYGYTF.